This T cell receptor beta chain was sequenced in a study of blood T cell repertoires in COVID-19. As for the study in general: COVID-19 samples, acute and convalescent, were from the United States, Italy and Spain. T cells, B-cell-depleted T cells, or PBMCs supplied cDNA or gDNA.

The CDR3 consists of 15 residues. V was pared by 3 bases and J by 8 bases, with 19 bases between. From germline, CDR1 is LNHNV and CDR2 YYDKDF (reference sequence). Authors' processing steps: Amplification with reference gene primers provided the estimates of nucleated cell counts. Profiled with immunoSEQ multiplex PCR; TCRdb holds only in-frame clones, not every one. The V and J calls and clone size come from that table; D and trimming were worked out from the DNA. The data contain fewer than 100,000 clones, 88% of them singletons. Sequencing used peripheral blood. The receptor comes from a human donor in a cohort sampled during active COVID-19. The chain uses TRBV15 and TRBJ1-2, with D perhaps TRBD1 (6 bases). The CDR3 protein is CATSRGDRSRGGYTF. The CDR3 DNA sequence: TGTGCCACCAGCAGGGGAGACAGGTCTCGAGGCGGCTACACCTTC.